These 26 T cell receptor beta chains share one sample of origin, sequenced in a study of human T cells and chemical hapten exposure. TCRdb used MiXCR to reprocess the RACE reads, holding one entry per CDR3 protein. The sample shows fewer than 50,000 distinct CDR3 sequences, 8% to 10% of them seen only once. The time point here: patch test 3, about 24 weeks after DPC sensitization. Sample treatment: therapeutic diphenylcyclopropenone sensitization with weekly scalp DPC. Extraction of total RNA was performed on unfractionated whole blood. The sample in question was whole blood, obtained in connection with sensitization to the hapten diphenylcyclopropenone (DPC). The receptors were gathered from a man aged 50-60 years with alopecia areata. Some clones in this sample may be carry-over from other donors' samples.

This clonotype occurred a few times. The J gene is TRBJ1-4, the V gene TRBV9; the D is unclear. CDR1 is SGDLS, CDR2 YYNGEE, per germline. V lost 0 bases and J lost 4, with 10 bases in between. The CDR3 runs 15 residues. The CDR3 loop is CASSVGGSYNEKLFF. DNA for the CDR3: TGTGCCAGCAGCGTAGGTGGGAGTTATAATGAAAAACTGTTTTTT.

This clonotype was detected many times. V is TRBV18 and J is TRBJ2-1; 12 nucleotides line up with TRBD2. The junction had 2 bases not matched to a gene; V was cut back by 3 bases and J by 2 bases. The length of the CDR3 is 16 residues. The V gene's germline CDR1 is KGHSH and CDR2 LQKENI. CDR3 sequence (DNA): TGTGCCAGCTCACCGGGACTAGCGGGCACCTACAATGAGCAGTTCTTC. Protein product: CASSPGLAGTYNEQFF.

Ten or more counts support this clonotype. The CDR3 reads CASSLDPQVHEKLFF. CDR3 nucleotide sequence: TGTGCCAGCAGCTTAGATCCCCAGGTACATGAAAAACTGTTTTTT. This rearrangement joins TRBV7-9 to TRBJ1-4; D not certain. V lost 1 base and J 6 bases, leaving 12 bases between the germline ends. CDR1 is SEHNR, CDR2 FQNEAQ, per germline (reference sequence). The CDR3 length is 15 residues.

The chain combines TRBV20-1 with TRBJ2-1; TRBD2 matches 7 bases. This CDR3 spans 11 amino acids. The V and J ends lost 0 bases and 12 bases, in that order; junction bases with no gene match: 2. Germline V gene lookup returns CDR1 DFQATT and CDR2 SNEGSKA (reference sequence). The CDR3 sequence: CSARDGRAQFF. The CDR3 DNA follows: TGCAGTGCTAGAGATGGGAGGGCGCAGTTCTTC.

The chain carries TRBV14 and TRBJ2-7; D uncertain. The CDR3 contains 14 residues. Germline CDR1 reads SGHDN; CDR2 reads FVKESK. V lost 2 bases and J lost 5, with 13 bases in between. CDR3 sequence reads: CASSQIGQFHEQYF. CDR3 coding DNA: TGTGCCAGCAGCCAAATCGGGCAGTTCCACGAGCAGTACTTC.

This clonotype was seen ten or more times. For the CDR3, the DNA is TGCAGTGCTAGAGATAGCCGACCTGACCGGGGGCTTTACGAGCAGTACTTC. Protein sequence: CSARDSRPDRGLYEQYF. The chain couples TRBV20-1 to TRBJ2-7, with D perhaps assigned TRBD1 or TRBD2 (6 bases each). The CDR3 is made up of 17 amino acids. Trimming took off 0 bases at V and 4 bases at J, with 22 bases between the two ends. The germline CDR1 and CDR2 sequences are DFQATT and SNEGSKA (reference sequence).

This clonotype was recorded at least ten times. This chain joins TRBV7-9 and TRBJ1-6, with TRBD1 matching over 8 bases. V lost 5 bases and J lost 3; bases outside the gene matches: 6. From germline, CDR1 is SEHNR and CDR2 FQNEAQ (reference sequence). The CDR3 is 16 residues long. CDR3 residues: CASSTIDRGYNSPLHF. The CDR3 DNA reads as TGTGCCAGCAGCACCATCGACAGGGGCTATAATTCACCCCTCCACTTT.

This clonotype was observed many times. The chain combines TRBV7-2 with TRBJ2-1, with D possibly TRBD1 on 6 matching bases. The V end lost 5 bases, the J end lost 3 bases, and 11 bases lay between the germline ends. The germline CDR1 and CDR2 sequences are SGHTA and FQGNSA. CDR3 size: 14 residues. The CDR3 nucleotides are TGTGCCAGCAGCCCGGGGACATTCTACAATGAGCAGTTCTTC. Its translation: CASSPGTFYNEQFF.

This clonotype has a count of ten or more. The rearrangement joins TRBV28 to TRBJ2-4; perhaps TRBD2 as D (7 bases). The CDR3 sequence is 14 residues long. Germline CDR1 reads MDHEN; CDR2 reads SYDVKM. The V gene lost 8 bases and the J gene lost 0 bases, with 11 bases spanning the gap. CDR3 amino acids: CASRGAGAKNIQYF. The CDR3 DNA reads as TGTGCCAGCCGGGGGGCGGGAGCCAAAAACATTCAGTACTTC. The full variable domain, in which reference TRBV28 and TRBJ2-4 provide the parts outside the CDR3, is DVKVTQSSRYLVKRTGEKVFLECVQDMDHENMFWYRQDPGLGLRLIYFSYDVKMKEKGDIPEGYSVSREKKERFSLILESASTNQTSMYLCASRGAGAKNIQYFGAGTRLSVL.

This clonotype was found many times. The chain joins TRBV28 to TRBJ1-4, with 11 bases that match TRBD1. Germline values: CDR1 MDHEN, CDR2 SYDVKM. CDR3 length: 14 amino acids. V lost 5 bases and J lost 7; bases outside the gene matches: 3. For the CDR3, the DNA is TGTGCCAGCAGTCCGGACAGGGGGCCTGAAAAACTGTTTTTT. It encodes CASSPDRGPEKLFF.

This chain connects TRBV7-2 to TRBJ2-4, with D possibly being TRBD1 or TRBD2 (6 bases each). Per germline, CDR1 SGHTA and CDR2 FQGNSA. Trimming left V 4 bases short and J 3 bases short, with 10 bases between. The CDR3 covers 14 residues. CDR3 nucleotide sequence: TGTGCCAGCAGCTCAGGGGAGGTCAAAAACATTCAGTACTTC. Translated, it gives CASSSGEVKNIQYF.

This clonotype was observed a handful of times. The chain has TRBV10-3 and TRBJ2-7, with D possibly TRBD2 on 6 matching bases. The length of the CDR3 is 12 residues. The germline gives CDR1 ENHRY, CDR2 SYGVKD. V was clipped by 6 bases and J by 2 bases, with 8 bases between them. The CDR3 is CAISPGAYEQYF. CDR3 bases: TGTGCCATCAGCCCGGGGGCCTACGAGCAGTACTTC.

A few counts support this clonotype. The rearrangement joins TRBV10-2 to TRBJ2-7; D may match TRBD1 or TRBD2 (5 bases each). The V gene's germline CDR1 is WSHSY and CDR2 SAAADI. V lost 3 bases and J 5 bases, leaving 14 bases between the germline ends. This CDR3 comprises 14 residues. The CDR3 loop reads CASSEWTGRDEQYF. The CDR3 coding sequence is TGCGCCAGCAGTGAATGGACGGGGCGGGACGAGCAGTACTTC.

This clonotype showed up just a few times. The gene calls are TRBV2 and TRBJ2-7; D ambiguous. CDR1 and CDR2 (germline): SNHLY, FYNNEI. Deletions cut 6 bases from V and 1 base from J, with 13 bases between. CDR3 length equals 14 residues. The CDR3 DNA reads TGTGCCAGCAGGTACAGTGAGATTTCCTACGAGCAGTACTTC. Its protein is CASRYSEISYEQYF.

This clonotype was recorded only once. The germline gene is not matched at one end of the junction; a read error may be the cause. The chain recombines TRBV11-2 with TRBJ2-7; 7 positions match TRBD1. This CDR3 is 16 amino acids long. Germline loops: CDR1 SGHAT, CDR2 FQNNGV. DNA of the CDR3: TGTGTCAGCAGCCGCAGGGGGTCGAGAAGCTCCTACGAGCAGTACTTC. Translation gives CVSSRRGSRSSYEQYF.

The chain is built from TRBV6-2 or TRBV6-3 and TRBJ1-5; D call uncertain. Trimming removed 2 bases from V and 2 bases from J, with 7 bases in between. CDR3 length equals 14 residues. CDR1 and CDR2 (germline): MNHEY, SVGEGT. CDR3 in amino acids: CASSYGWGNQPQHF. The CDR3, as DNA: TGTGCCAGCAGTTACGGCTGGGGCAATCAGCCCCAGCATTTT.

The table lists this clonotype with many counts. The chain recombines TRBV6-5 with TRBJ1-2; TRBD1 might be the D (5 bases). The CDR3 runs to 13 residues. Trimming cost V 5 bases and J 2 bases, with 9 bases left between them. Germline CDR1 is MNHEY and CDR2 is SVGAGI. CDR3 sequence reads: CASSLRDNYGYTF. DNA for the CDR3: TGTGCCAGCAGTCTCCGGGACAACTATGGCTACACCTTC.

This clonotype has ten or more counts. The chain is built from TRBV20-1 and TRBJ2-4; 7 nucleotides match TRBD2. CDR1 DFQATT and CDR2 SNEGSKA come from the germline V gene (reference sequence). The length of the CDR3 is 14 residues. The junction had 11 bases not matched to a gene; V was cut back by 5 bases and J by 7 bases. The CDR3 loop reads CSASLGGSGNIQYF. Written as DNA, the CDR3 is TGCAGTGCTTCCCTCGGGGGGTCAGGGAACATTCAGTACTTC.

This clonotype was recorded many times. This rearrangement joins TRBV19 to TRBJ2-7; 9 bases map to TRBD1. The CDR3 has 13 amino acids. Germline CDR1 LNHDA, CDR2 SQIVND (reference sequence). The J segment lost 7 bases and the V segment lost 5 bases, leaving 6 bases of the junction unmatched. The DNA of the CDR3 is TGTGCCAGTAGTGACCCGACAGGGGGAGAGCAGTACTTC. Its translation: CASSDPTGGEQYF.

This clonotype was counted a few times. The rearrangement links TRBV28 to TRBJ2-3, with TRBD1 matching over 8 bases. This CDR3 comprises 14 residues. V shed 6 bases and J 1 base; nucleotides not matched to a gene: 3. Germline CDR1 is MDHEN and CDR2 is SYDVKM. The CDR3 reads CASRRGQGTDTQYF. The CDR3 coding sequence is TGTGCCAGCAGACGGGGACAGGGCACAGATACGCAGTATTTT.

This clonotype was detected ten times or more. V is TRBV3-1 and J is TRBJ2-7; maybe TRBD1 (6 bases). The CDR3 covers 13 residues. V gave up 5 bases and J gave up 0 bases, with 8 bases separating them. From germline, CDR1 is LGHDT and CDR2 YNNKEL (reference sequence). CDR3 coding DNA: TGTGCCAGCAGCGGGACACCCTCCTACGAGCAGTACTTC. Its protein product is CASSGTPSYEQYF.

This clonotype was seen a handful of times. This chain connects TRBV29-1 to TRBJ2-2; TRBD1 is a possible D gene (5 bases). Germline V CDR1 and CDR2: SQVTM, ANQGSEA. This CDR3 comprises 12 residues. V dropped 6 bases and J dropped 3 bases, with 8 bases sitting between them. Here the CDR3 DNA reads TGCAGCGTCCCAGGGTACACCGGGGAGCTGTTTTTT. Its protein product is CSVPGYTGELFF.

This clonotype was seen ten or more times. The DNA of the CDR3 is TGTGCCAGCACAGAGCGGGACACAGATACGCAGTATTTT. As protein: CASTERDTDTQYF. The V gene is TRBV28, the J gene TRBJ2-3; 7 nucleotides match TRBD2. From germline, CDR1 is MDHEN and CDR2 SYDVKM. CDR3 length: 13 amino acids. The ends lost 7 bases at V and 2 bases at J; junction bases unmatched: 3. Drawing the rest from reference TRBV28 and TRBJ2-3, the complete variable domain is DVKVTQSSRYLVKRTGEKVFLECVQDMDHENMFWYRQDPGLGLRLIYFSYDVKMKEKGDIPEGYSVSREKKERFSLILESASTNQTSMYLCASTERDTDTQYFGPGTRLTVL.

V usage is TRBV6-1 and J usage is TRBJ2-5, with 9 nucleotides matching TRBD1. This CDR3 comprises 16 residues. The J segment lost 5 bases and the V segment lost 0 bases, leaving 7 bases of the junction unmatched. Germline V gene data show CDR1 as MNHNS and CDR2 as SASEGT. The CDR3 region has the DNA TGTGCCAGCAGTGAAGCGCTCGGGACAGGGAAGGAGACCCAGTACTTC. This translates into CASSEALGTGKETQYF.

The chain is built from TRBV6-2 or TRBV6-3 and TRBJ2-1; D possibly corresponds to TRBD2 (6 bases). Germline V lookup: CDR1 MNHEY, CDR2 SVGEGT. This CDR3 region has 14 residues. Trimming removed 2 bases from V and 8 bases from J, with 13 bases in between. The CDR3 here is CASSYGTGRDEQFF. The CDR3 DNA reads as TGTGCCAGCAGTTACGGGACTGGCCGGGATGAGCAGTTCTTC.

To note about this clonotype: At one end the junction does not follow the germline gene, possibly because of a read error. The chain carries TRBV9 and TRBJ1-4; possibly TRBD1 for D (5 bases). The CDR3 is 14 amino acids. Germline CDR1 is SGDLS and CDR2 is YYNGEE. The CDR3 DNA reads TGTGCCAGCAGCGCAACAGGAGGGGTTGAAAAAGTGTTTTTT. Residues: CASSATGGVEKVFF.